A selection of T cell receptor beta chains follows, all from one sample in a study of shared clonotypes between healthy human individuals. Using immunoSEQ multiplex PCR, the repertoire was profiled, and TCRdb retains in-frame clones only, with some absent. The repertoire holds about 960,000 clones, with 70% to 85% as singletons. Sequenced material: memory CD4+ T cells sorted from blood. All receptors derive from a man younger than 35 in good health. The CDR3 runs from the conserved cysteine through the conserved F or W. Each record gives: V gene, clone size, D gene, J gene, CDR3 DNA, CDR3 protein. A D gene is named only where the DNA matches it firmly. Only part of the rows carry a size: once, few, many, or a class if the clone is expanded.

>TRBV27|-|TRBD1|TRBJ2-5
TGTGCCAGCAGTTTTATATACCGGGACAGGGGGCAAGAGACCCAGTACTTC
CASSFIYRDRGQETQYF
>TRBV5-1|once|TRBD2|TRBJ2-5
TGCGCCAGCAGCGCGGGACTAGCGGACCAAGAGACCCAGTACTTC
CASSAGLADQETQYF
>TRBV4-1|-|-|TRBJ1-5
TGCGCCAGCAGCCAAGAGGGCGGGCATAGCAATCAGCCCCAGCATTTT
CASSQEGGHSNQPQHF
>TRBV5-6|-|-|TRBJ2-2
TGTGCCAGCGCAAAATCGAACACCGGGGAGCTGTTTTTT
CASAKSNTGELFF
>TRBV5-1|few|-|TRBJ1-1
TGCGCCAGCAGCCGGGACACGGGGAAAGGGACTGAAGCTTTCTTT
CASSRDTGKGTEAFF
>TRBV7-6|-|-|TRBJ2-2
TGTGCCAGCAGTAAGACCGTGGGGGGCACCGGGGAGCTGTTTTTT
CASSKTVGGTGELFF
>TRBV6-5|-|TRBD2|TRBJ2-5
TGTGCCAGTCGAAGCGGGACCGGGCAAGAGACCCAGTACTTC
CASRSGTGQETQYF
>TRBV28|-|-|TRBJ2-2
TGTGCCAGCAGCCCGGGTGTGAGTTTGCCCGGGGAGCTGTTTTTT
CASSPGVSLPGELFF
>TRBV9|-|-|TRBJ1-1
TGTGCCAGCAGCCCCCTAGTTCTAATGAACACTGAAGCTTTCTTT
CASSPLVLMNTEAFF
>TRBV1|-|-|TRBJ1-3
TGCACCAGCAGCCAAGAATGGGGGACCCACTCTGGAAACACCATATATTTT
CTSSQEWGTHSGNTIYF
>TRBV7-8|-|-|TRBJ2-6
TGTGCCAGCAGCTCTAGTGGGTCTGGGGCCAACGTCCTGACTTTC
CASSSSGSGANVLTF
>TRBV5-1|-|-|TRBJ2-1
TGCGCCAGCAGCCCCGTCCGCGGGGTGAGCTCCTACAATGAGCAGTTCTTC
CASSPVRGVSSYNEQFF